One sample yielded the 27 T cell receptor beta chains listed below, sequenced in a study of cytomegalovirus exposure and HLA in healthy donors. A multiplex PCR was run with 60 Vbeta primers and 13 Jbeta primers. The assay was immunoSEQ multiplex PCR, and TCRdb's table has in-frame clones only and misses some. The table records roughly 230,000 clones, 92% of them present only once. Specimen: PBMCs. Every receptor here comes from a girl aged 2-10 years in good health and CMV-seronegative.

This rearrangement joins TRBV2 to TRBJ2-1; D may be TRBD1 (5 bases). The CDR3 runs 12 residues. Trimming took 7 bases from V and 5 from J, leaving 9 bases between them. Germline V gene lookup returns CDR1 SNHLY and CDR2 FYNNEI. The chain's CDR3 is CASTGHHNEQFF. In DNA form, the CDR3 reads TGTGCCAGCACAGGGCACCACAATGAGCAGTTCTTC.

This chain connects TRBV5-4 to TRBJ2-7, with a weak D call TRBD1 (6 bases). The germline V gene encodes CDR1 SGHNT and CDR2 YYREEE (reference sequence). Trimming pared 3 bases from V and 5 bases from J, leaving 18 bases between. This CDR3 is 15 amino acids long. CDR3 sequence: CASSSIGQGSHEQYF. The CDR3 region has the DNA TGTGCCAGCAGCTCGATCGGGCAGGGGAGCCACGAGCAGTACTTC.

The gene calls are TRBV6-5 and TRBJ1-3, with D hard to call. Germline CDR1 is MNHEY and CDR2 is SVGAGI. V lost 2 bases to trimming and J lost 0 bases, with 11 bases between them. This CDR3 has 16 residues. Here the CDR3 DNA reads TGTGCCAGCAGTTACGGGCAGACCCTCTCTGGAAACACCATATATTTT. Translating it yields CASSYGQTLSGNTIYF.

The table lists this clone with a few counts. The CDR3 loop reads CASSYSAGGKAFF. CDR3 DNA: TGTGCCAGCAGTTACTCAGCAGGGGGCAAAGCTTTCTTT. The chain employs TRBV6-5 and TRBJ1-1, with 8 bases matching TRBD1. Germline trimming cut 0 bases from V and 9 bases from J; bases unmatched to any gene: 3. Germline CDR1 is MNHEY and CDR2 is SVGAGI. The CDR3 consists of 13 residues.

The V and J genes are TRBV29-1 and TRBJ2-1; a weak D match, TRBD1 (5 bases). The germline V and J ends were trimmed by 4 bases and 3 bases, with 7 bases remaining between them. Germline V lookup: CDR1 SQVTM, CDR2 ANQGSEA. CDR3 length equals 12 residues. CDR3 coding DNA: TGCAGCGTTGCAGGGATCTACAATGAGCAGTTCTTC. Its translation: CSVAGIYNEQFF.

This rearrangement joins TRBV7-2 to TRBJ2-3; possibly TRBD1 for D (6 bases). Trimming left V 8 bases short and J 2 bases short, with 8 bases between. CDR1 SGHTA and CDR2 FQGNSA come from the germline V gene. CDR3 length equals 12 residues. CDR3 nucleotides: TGTGCCAGCCAGGGGTCCACAGATACGCAGTATTTT. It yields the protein CASQGSTDTQYF.

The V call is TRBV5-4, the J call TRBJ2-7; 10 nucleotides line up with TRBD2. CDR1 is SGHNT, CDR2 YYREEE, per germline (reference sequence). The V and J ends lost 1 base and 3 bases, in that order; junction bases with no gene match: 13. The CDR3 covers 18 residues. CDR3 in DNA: TGTGCCAGCAGCTTGTCTCCGCGAGGTCTAGCGGGAGTCTACGAGCAGTACTTC. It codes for CASSLSPRGLAGVYEQYF.

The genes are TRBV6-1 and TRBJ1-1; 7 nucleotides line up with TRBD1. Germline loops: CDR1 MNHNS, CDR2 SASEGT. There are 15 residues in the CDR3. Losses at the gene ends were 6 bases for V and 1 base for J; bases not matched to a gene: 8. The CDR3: CASSLGDRRNTEAFF. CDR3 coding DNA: TGTGCCAGCAGCCTAGGGGACAGAAGGAACACTGAAGCTTTCTTT.

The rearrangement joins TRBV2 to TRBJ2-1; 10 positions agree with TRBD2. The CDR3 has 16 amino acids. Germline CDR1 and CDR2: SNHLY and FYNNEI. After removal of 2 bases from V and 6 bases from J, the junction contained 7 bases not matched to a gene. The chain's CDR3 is CASSEFRSSGSNEQFF. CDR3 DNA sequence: TGTGCCAGCAGTGAATTTAGGTCTAGCGGGAGCAATGAGCAGTTCTTC. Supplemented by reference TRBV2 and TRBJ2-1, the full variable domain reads EPEVTQTPSHQVTQMGQEVILRCVPISNHLYFYWYRQILGQKVEFLVSFYNNEISEKSEIFDDQFSVERPDGSNFTLKIRSTKLEDSAMYFCASSEFRSSGSNEQFFGPGTRLTVL.

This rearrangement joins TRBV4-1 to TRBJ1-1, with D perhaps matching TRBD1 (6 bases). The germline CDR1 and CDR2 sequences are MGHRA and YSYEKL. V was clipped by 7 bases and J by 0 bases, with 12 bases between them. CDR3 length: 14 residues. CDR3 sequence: CASTQGPVNTEAFF. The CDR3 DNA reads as TGCGCCAGCACCCAGGGGCCGGTGAACACTGAAGCTTTCTTT.

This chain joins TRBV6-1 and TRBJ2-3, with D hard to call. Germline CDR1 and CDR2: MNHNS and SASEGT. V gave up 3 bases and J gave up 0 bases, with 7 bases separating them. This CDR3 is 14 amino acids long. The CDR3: CASSERSSTDTQYF. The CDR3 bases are TGTGCCAGCAGTGAGCGGAGCAGCACAGATACGCAGTATTTT.

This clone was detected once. CDR3 amino acids: CASSYGWGEALVEQFF. The DNA of the CDR3 is TGTGCCAGCAGTTACGGGTGGGGGGAGGCTCTGGTGGAGCAGTTCTTC. The V and J genes are TRBV6-5 and TRBJ2-1, with TRBD2 as a possible D gene (6 bases). This CDR3 comprises 16 residues. V was pared by 2 bases and J by 10 bases, with 21 bases between. Germline V gene lookup returns CDR1 MNHEY and CDR2 SVGAGI.

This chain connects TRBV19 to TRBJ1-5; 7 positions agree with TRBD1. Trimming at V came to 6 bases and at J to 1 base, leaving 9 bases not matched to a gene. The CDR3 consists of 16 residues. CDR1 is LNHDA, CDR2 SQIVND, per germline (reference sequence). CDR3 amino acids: CASSPYQGGSNQPQHF. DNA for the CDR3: TGTGCCAGTAGCCCCTACCAGGGGGGAAGCAATCAGCCCCAGCATTTT.

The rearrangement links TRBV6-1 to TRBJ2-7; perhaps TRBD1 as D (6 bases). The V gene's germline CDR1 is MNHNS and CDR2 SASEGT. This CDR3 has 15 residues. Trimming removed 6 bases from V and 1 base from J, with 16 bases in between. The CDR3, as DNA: TGTGCCAGCAGCAACTATTACAGGGATTCCTACGAGCAGTACTTC. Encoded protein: CASSNYYRDSYEQYF.

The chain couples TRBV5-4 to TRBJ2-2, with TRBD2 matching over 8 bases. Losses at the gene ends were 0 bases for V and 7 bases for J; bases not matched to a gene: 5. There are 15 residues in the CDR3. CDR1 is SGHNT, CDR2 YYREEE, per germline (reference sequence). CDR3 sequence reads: CASSLGGLGRGELFF. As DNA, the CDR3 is TGTGCCAGCAGCTTGGGGGGACTAGGCCGCGGGGAGCTGTTTTTT.

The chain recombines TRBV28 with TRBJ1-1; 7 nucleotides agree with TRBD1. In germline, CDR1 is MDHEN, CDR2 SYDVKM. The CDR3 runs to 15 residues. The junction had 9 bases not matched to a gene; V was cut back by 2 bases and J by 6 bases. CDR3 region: CASSLGRGRLAEAFF. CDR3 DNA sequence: TGTGCCAGCAGTTTAGGCAGGGGGAGGCTCGCTGAAGCTTTCTTT.

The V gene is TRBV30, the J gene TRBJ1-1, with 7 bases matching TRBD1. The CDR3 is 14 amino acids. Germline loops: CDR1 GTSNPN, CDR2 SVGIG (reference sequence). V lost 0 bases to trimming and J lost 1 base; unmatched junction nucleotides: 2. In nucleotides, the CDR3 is TGTGCCTGGAGTGTGGGACAGAAGAACACTGAAGCTTTCTTT. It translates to CAWSVGQKNTEAFF.

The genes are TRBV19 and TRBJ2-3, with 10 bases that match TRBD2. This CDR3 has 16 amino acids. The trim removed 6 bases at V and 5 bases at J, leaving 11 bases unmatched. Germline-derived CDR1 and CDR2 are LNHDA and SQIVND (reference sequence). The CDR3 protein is CASSISGRPGGDTQYF. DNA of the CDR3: TGTGCCAGTAGCATTAGCGGGAGGCCCGGTGGAGATACGCAGTATTTT.

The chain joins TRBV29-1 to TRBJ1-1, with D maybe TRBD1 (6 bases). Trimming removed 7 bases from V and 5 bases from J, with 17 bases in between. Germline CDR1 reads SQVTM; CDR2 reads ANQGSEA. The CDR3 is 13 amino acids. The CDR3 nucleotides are TGCAGCGCACAGGGTCCCGTGAGGACTGAAGCTTTCTTT. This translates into CSAQGPVRTEAFF. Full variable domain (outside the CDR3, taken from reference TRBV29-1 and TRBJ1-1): SAVISQKPSRDICQRGTSLTIQCQVDSQVTMMFWYRQQPGQSLTLIATANQGSEATYESGFVIDKFPISRPNLTFSTLTVSNMSPEDSSIYLCSAQGPVRTEAFFGQGTRLTVV.

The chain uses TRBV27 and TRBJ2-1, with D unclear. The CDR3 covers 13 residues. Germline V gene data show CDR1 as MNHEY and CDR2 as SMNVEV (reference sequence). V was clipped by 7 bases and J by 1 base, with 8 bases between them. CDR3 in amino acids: CASMVSSYNEQFF. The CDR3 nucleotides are TGTGCCAGCATGGTGAGTTCCTACAATGAGCAGTTCTTC.

The CDR3 region has the DNA TGTGCCAGCAGCCTTGACTTCCGGGACTTATACAATGAGCAGTTCTTC. Translation: CASSLDFRDLYNEQFF. This rearrangement joins TRBV7-9 to TRBJ2-1, with D tentatively TRBD2 (6 bases). Trimming left V 5 bases short and J 4 bases short, with 18 bases between. The CDR3 is made up of 16 amino acids. Germline CDR1 is SEHNR and CDR2 is FQNEAQ (reference sequence).

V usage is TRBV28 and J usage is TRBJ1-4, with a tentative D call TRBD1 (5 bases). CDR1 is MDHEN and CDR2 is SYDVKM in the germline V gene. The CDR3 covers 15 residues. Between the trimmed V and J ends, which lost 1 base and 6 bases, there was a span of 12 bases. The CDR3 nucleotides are TGTGCCAGCAGTTTATACCAGGGAGGCGATGAAAAACTGTTTTTT. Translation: CASSLYQGGDEKLFF. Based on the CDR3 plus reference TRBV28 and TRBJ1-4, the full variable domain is DVKVTQSSRYLVKRTGEKVFLECVQDMDHENMFWYRQDPGLGLRLIYFSYDVKMKEKGDIPEGYSVSREKKERFSLILESASTNQTSMYLCASSLYQGGDEKLFFGSGTQLSVL.

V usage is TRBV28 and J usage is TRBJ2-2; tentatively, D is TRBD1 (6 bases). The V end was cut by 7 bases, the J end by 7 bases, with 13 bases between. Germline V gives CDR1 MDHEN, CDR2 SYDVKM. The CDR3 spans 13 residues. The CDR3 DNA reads TGTGCCAGCACCAGAGGGGGACACGGGGAGCTGTTTTTT. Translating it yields CASTRGGHGELFF.

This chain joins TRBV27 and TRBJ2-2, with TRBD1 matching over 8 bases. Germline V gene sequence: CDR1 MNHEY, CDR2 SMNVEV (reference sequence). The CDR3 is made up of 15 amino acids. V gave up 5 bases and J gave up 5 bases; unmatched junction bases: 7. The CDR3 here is CASSPGQGPTGELFF. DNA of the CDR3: TGTGCCAGCAGTCCTGGACAGGGACCGACCGGGGAGCTGTTTTTT.

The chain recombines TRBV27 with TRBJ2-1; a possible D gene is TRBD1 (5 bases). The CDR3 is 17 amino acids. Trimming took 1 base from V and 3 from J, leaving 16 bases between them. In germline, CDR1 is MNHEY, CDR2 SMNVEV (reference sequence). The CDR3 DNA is TGTGCCAGCAGTTTATATCCAGGGCGAGTGGACTACAATGAGCAGTTCTTC. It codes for CASSLYPGRVDYNEQFF.

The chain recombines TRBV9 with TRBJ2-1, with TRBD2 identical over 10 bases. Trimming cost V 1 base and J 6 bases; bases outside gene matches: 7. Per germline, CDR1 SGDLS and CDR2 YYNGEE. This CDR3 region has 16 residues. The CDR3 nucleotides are TGTGCCAGCAGCGTATCGTTCCTAGCGGGGGCCAATGAGCAGTTCTTC. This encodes CASSVSFLAGANEQFF.

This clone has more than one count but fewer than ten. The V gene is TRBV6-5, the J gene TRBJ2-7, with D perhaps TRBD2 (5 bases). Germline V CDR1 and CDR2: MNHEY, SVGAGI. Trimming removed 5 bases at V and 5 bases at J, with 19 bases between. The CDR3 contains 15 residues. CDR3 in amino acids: CASSQKASGIHEQYF. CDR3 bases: TGTGCCAGCAGTCAAAAGGCGTCCGGGATCCACGAGCAGTACTTC.